Listed below are T cell receptor beta chains from one sample, sequenced in a study of response to subunit inactivated influenza vaccine. TCRdb processed the RT-PCR reads anew with MiXCR; each CDR3 protein has one entry. Of approximately 680,000 distinct CDR3 sequences in the sample, approximately 14% were seen once. Sequencing was performed on PBMCs from blood, taken 11 to 12 days after vaccination. The receptors stem from a middle-aged man who received an inactivated influenza vaccine. The CDR3 runs from the conserved cysteine through the conserved F or W. The D gene is left open where the match is weak. Rows give clone size only sometimes, using once, few, many, or a class for an expanded clone.

j_call | clone_size | d_call | cdr3_length | v_call | cdr3_aa | cdr3_nt
TRBJ2-7 | NA | NA | 18 | TRBV24-1 | CATSDPQLIRDLTYEQYF | TGTGCCACCAGTGACCCGCAGCTAATCCGGGACCTAACCTACGAGCAGTACTTC
TRBJ1-4 | few | TRBD1 | 14 | TRBV12-3/TRBV12-4 | CASSPGGSNEKLFF | TGTGCCAGCAGTCCAGGGGGATCTAATGAAAAACTGTTTTTT
TRBJ2-2 | NA | NA | 14 | TRBV2 | CASSDPQPTGELFF | TGTGCCAGCAGTGATCCTCAACCAACCGGGGAGCTGTTTTTT
TRBJ2-1 | NA | NA | 14 | TRBV7-9 | CASTLAPNLNEQFF | TGTGCCAGCACCTTAGCCCCCAATCTCAATGAGCAGTTCTTC
TRBJ2-6 | many | NA | 15 | TRBV12-3/TRBV12-4 | CASSSTATGANVLTF | TGTGCCAGCAGTTCTACAGCTACTGGGGCCAACGTCCTGACTTTC
TRBJ1-3 | NA | NA | 15 | TRBV27 | CASSPGTYTGNTIYF | TGTGCCAGCAGTCCAGGGACTTATACTGGAAACACCATATATTTT
TRBJ2-1 | few | NA | 15 | TRBV5-1 | CASSPRGSRVDEQFF | TGCGCCAGCAGCCCCCGGGGTAGTCGGGTGGATGAGCAGTTCTTC
TRBJ2-3 | few | TRBD2 | 18 | TRBV5-6 | CASSSGTSGRPGADTQYF | TGTGCCAGCAGCTCTGGGACTAGCGGGAGGCCCGGCGCAGATACGCAGTATTTT
TRBJ1-5 | few | TRBD1 | 13 | TRBV29-1 | CSVARGTNQPQHF | TGCAGCGTTGCCAGGGGGACGAATCAGCCCCAGCATTTT
TRBJ1-1 | NA | NA | 11 | TRBV29-1 | CSVWEGTEAFF | TGCAGCGTTTGGGAGGGGACTGAAGCTTTCTTT
TRBJ2-7 | NA | NA | 15 | TRBV20-1 | CSASVPTKGRYEQYF | TGCAGTGCTAGTGTCCCCACGAAGGGGAGGTACGAGCAGTACTTC
TRBJ1-1 | many | NA | 13 | TRBV11-2 | CASSVDLNTEAFF | TGTGCCAGCAGCGTGGACCTGAACACTGAAGCTTTCTTT
TRBJ1-1 | NA | NA | 14 | TRBV27 | CASSFTDRGTEAFF | TGTGCCAGCAGTTTCACTGATCGGGGCACTGAAGCTTTCTTT
TRBJ2-7 | NA | TRBD1 | 14 | TRBV6-5 | CASSYGQGSYEQYF | TGTGCCAGCAGTTACGGACAGGGCTCCTACGAGCAGTACTTC
TRBJ2-2 | NA | NA | 15 | TRBV19 | CASSMNRGGAGELFF | TGTGCCAGTAGTATGAACAGGGGAGGTGCCGGGGAGCTGTTTTTT
TRBJ2-4 | NA | NA | 13 | TRBV29-1 | CSVEGSAKNIQYF | TGCAGCGTTGAGGGGTCAGCCAAAAACATTCAGTACTTC
TRBJ1-4 | NA | TRBD1 | 14 | TRBV5-1 | CASSDPGGDEKLFF | TGCGCCAGCAGCGACCCAGGGGGCGATGAAAAACTGTTTTTT
TRBJ2-5 | NA | NA | 14 | TRBV30 | CAWNIGRARETQYF | TGTGCCTGGAACATCGGGCGGGCCCGTGAGACCCAGTACTTC
TRBJ2-2 | few | NA | 15 | TRBV24-1 | CATSDLGGNTGELFF | TGTGCCACCAGTGATTTGGGCGGTAACACCGGGGAGCTGTTTTTT
TRBJ2-1 | NA | NA | 15 | TRBV24-1 | CATSDSGTGLNEQFF | TGTGCCACCAGTGACTCCGGGACTGGATTAAATGAGCAGTTCTTC
TRBJ1-1 | many | NA | 13 | TRBV7-9 | CASSAGGNTEAFF | TGTGCCAGCAGCGCCGGGGGTAACACTGAAGCTTTCTTT
TRBJ2-7 | NA | NA | 13 | TRBV20-1 | CSAQGTAVGEQYF | TGCAGTGCCCAAGGGACTGCGGTGGGTGAGCAGTACTTC
TRBJ1-1 | many | NA | 14 | TRBV7-2 | CASSLTHLNTEAFF | TGTGCCAGCAGCTTAACACACCTGAACACTGAAGCTTTCTTT
TRBJ1-1 | NA | NA | 14 | TRBV7-2 | CASSLYAGNTEAFF | TGTGCCAGCAGCTTATACGCAGGCAACACTGAAGCTTTCTTT
TRBJ2-1 | few | NA | 14 | TRBV20-1 | CSAIEAGAYNEQFF | TGCAGTGCTATAGAGGCAGGGGCCTACAATGAGCAGTTCTTC
TRBJ2-1 | few | TRBD2 | 14 | TRBV29-1 | CSVEDSGRAVEQFF | TGCAGCGTTGAGGATAGCGGGAGGGCCGTTGAGCAGTTCTTC
TRBJ2-7 | few | NA | 15 | TRBV4-2 | CASSRSLGLTYEQYF | TGTGCCAGCAGCCGATCTCTCGGGCTTACTTACGAGCAGTACTTC
TRBJ2-6 | NA | NA | 13 | TRBV29-1 | CSVAAYGANVLTF | TGCAGCGTTGCAGCGTACGGGGCCAACGTCCTGACTTTC
TRBJ2-3 | NA | NA | 16 | TRBV14 | CASSPGDYSSTDTQYF | TGTGCCAGCAGCCCAGGGGACTACTCTAGCACAGATACGCAGTATTTT
TRBJ2-1 | NA | NA | 16 | TRBV5-1 | CASSQGSIGRNNEQFF | TGCGCCAGCAGCCAGGGTAGTATCGGGAGAAACAATGAGCAGTTCTTC
TRBJ2-7 | NA | NA | 13 | TRBV9 | CASSPTTYSEQYF | TGTGCCAGCAGCCCCACGACCTATAGCGAGCAGTACTTC
TRBJ1-4 | few | TRBD1 | 13 | TRBV12-3/TRBV12-4 | CASSFLRGQKLFF | TGTGCCAGCAGTTTCCTCAGGGGGCAGAAACTGTTTTTT
TRBJ2-1 | many | TRBD2 | 16 | TRBV12-3/TRBV12-4 | CASSRGTSGGNNEQFF | TGTGCCAGCAGTCGCGGGACTAGCGGGGGAAACAATGAGCAGTTCTTC
TRBJ2-7 | few | NA | 16 | TRBV5-1 | CASSPTSRESSYEQYF | TGCGCCAGCAGCCCGACTTCGAGGGAGAGCTCCTACGAGCAGTACTTC
TRBJ2-2 | NA | NA | 16 | TRBV12-3/TRBV12-4 | CASSTGYKVNTGELFF | TGTGCCAGCAGCACGGGGTATAAGGTGAACACCGGGGAGCTGTTTTTT
TRBJ1-1 | many | NA | 14 | TRBV2 | CASSVTQGNTEAFF | TGTGCCAGCAGTGTTACGCAGGGAAACACTGAAGCTTTCTTT
TRBJ2-1 | NA | NA | 14 | TRBV7-2 | CASSWTGEGYEQFF | TGTGCCAGCAGCTGGACGGGAGAGGGGTATGAGCAGTTCTTC
TRBJ1-2 | many | NA | 14 | TRBV3-1 | CASSQDGRGAGYTF | TGTGCCAGCAGCCAAGATGGAAGGGGAGCTGGCTACACCTTC
TRBJ2-1 | many | NA | 13 | TRBV5-1 | CASSLDVVNEQFF | TGCGCCAGCAGTCTGGATGTGGTGAATGAGCAGTTCTTC
TRBJ2-1 | NA | NA | 13 | TRBV28 | CASSLSGLYEQFF | TGTGCCAGCAGTTTATCCGGCCTTTATGAGCAGTTCTTC
TRBJ2-5 | NA | TRBD2 | 15 | TRBV5-4 | CASGGTSGNQETQYF | TGTGCCAGCGGCGGGACTAGCGGAAACCAAGAGACCCAGTACTTC
TRBJ2-5 | few | NA | 15 | TRBV12-3/TRBV12-4 | CASSLFRGAVETQYF | TGTGCCAGCAGTCTCTTCAGGGGGGCCGTAGAGACCCAGTACTTC
TRBJ1-6 | few | NA | 14 | TRBV7-9 | CASSFSVPLAPLHF | TGTGCCAGCAGCTTCTCTGTACCTCTGGCACCCCTCCACTTT
TRBJ1-2 | NA | NA | 13 | TRBV12-3/TRBV12-4 | CASSLARGYGYTF | TGTGCCAGCAGTTTAGCCAGGGGCTATGGCTACACCTTC
TRBJ2-1 | NA | TRBD1 | 17 | TRBV3-1 | CASSQGQSYRSYNEQFF | TGTGCCAGCAGCCAGGGACAGTCCTACCGGTCCTACAATGAGCAGTTCTTC
TRBJ2-7 | NA | NA | 14 | TRBV21-1 | CASSPIMGGHEQYF | TGTGCCAGCAGCCCCATAATGGGGGGCCACGAGCAGTACTTC
TRBJ2-5 | NA | NA | 11 | TRBV6-5 | CASGLAETQYF | TGTGCCAGCGGGCTGGCAGAGACCCAGTACTTC
TRBJ2-3 | NA | TRBD2 | 16 | TRBV18 | CASSPETSLPADTQYF | TGTGCCAGCTCACCGGAGACTAGCCTACCCGCAGATACGCAGTATTTT
TRBJ2-5 | few | NA | 14 | TRBV27 | CASSLQDHQETQYF | TGTGCCAGCAGTTTACAGGACCACCAAGAGACCCAGTACTTC
TRBJ1-1 | few | NA | 14 | TRBV12-3/TRBV12-4 | CASSRGQSNTEAFF | TGTGCCAGCAGTCGAGGACAGTCGAACACTGAAGCTTTCTTT
TRBJ2-3 | NA | NA | 16 | TRBV6-5 | CASSYSMAEWGDTQYF | TGTGCCAGCAGTTACTCGATGGCGGAATGGGGAGATACGCAGTATTTT
TRBJ2-1 | NA | TRBD2 | 16 | TRBV9 | CASSVRQGGPYNEQFF | TGTGCCAGCAGCGTACGCCAGGGAGGGCCCTACAATGAGCAGTTCTTC
TRBJ1-2 | few | TRBD1 | 13 | TRBV18 | CASRTPTGFGYTF | TGTGCCAGCCGCACGCCGACAGGGTTCGGCTACACCTTC
TRBJ1-5 | NA | NA | 14 | TRBV12-3/TRBV12-4 | CASSLLEGGQPQHF | TGTGCCAGCAGTTTGCTTGAGGGTGGTCAGCCCCAGCATTTT
TRBJ2-5 | NA | TRBD2 | 15 | TRBV20-1 | CSARDGSGGPGTQYF | TGCAGTGCTAGAGATGGTAGCGGGGGCCCGGGGACCCAGTACTTC
TRBJ2-7 | NA | TRBD1 | 16 | TRBV7-9 | CASSKGLDRGSYEQYF | TGTGCCAGCAGCAAGGGCTTGGACAGGGGGTCCTACGAGCAGTACTTC
TRBJ2-3 | NA | TRBD2 | 16 | TRBV5-4 | CASSLPTSGGLDTQYF | TGTGCCAGCAGTCTCCCGACTAGCGGGGGGTTGGATACGCAGTATTTT
TRBJ2-2 | NA | TRBD2 | 16 | TRBV6-2/TRBV6-3 | CASSKEAGGYTGELFF | TGTGCCAGCAGCAAGGAGGCGGGAGGGTACACCGGGGAGCTGTTTTTT
TRBJ2-2 | few | NA | 16 | TRBV4-3 | CASSQGGPPNTGELFF | TGCGCCAGCAGCCAAGGGGGGCCCCCGAACACCGGGGAGCTGTTTTTT